This T cell receptor (beta chain) is from a study of beta chain features in type 1 diabetes. Study results and caveats: Patients and controls would be equally affected if PCR favored shorter templates. Within patients, naive, central memory and Treg TCRB repertoires seemed more similar than within healthy donors. All four CD4+ subsets from Type 1 diabetes patients carried moderately but significantly shorter TCRB CDR3s.

Germline assignment: CDR1 MGHRA and CDR2 YSYEKL. The V and J ends lost 1 base and 10 bases, in that order; junction bases with no gene match: 7. CDR3 length equals 15 residues. As for this clone: The antigen remains undetermined.

Sequenced material consisted of expressed TCRB transcripts (all of the isolated RNA was reverse transcribed). TCRdb's copy holds only in-frame clones and misses some; the assay was immunoSEQ multiplex PCR. The table shows hundreds of thousands of clones, with 15% occurring only once. Once sorted, every population was more than 98% pure. This TCR came from a man between 18 and 29 years old in good health. Sequenced sample: naive CD4+ T cells from blood. The chain combines TRBV4-1 with TRBJ2-4; 10 nucleotides match TRBD2. CDR3 in DNA: TGCGCCAGCAGCCAAGGGGCAACACTAGCGGGGATTCAGTACTTC. Translation: CASSQGATLAGIQYF.